This T cell receptor beta chain was retrieved from a study of cytomegalovirus exposure and HLA in healthy donors. Whole-study findings and limits: Follow-up analysis later connected one missense variant in DCLRE1C with trimming of TCR beta V- and J-genes. Sequencing artifact likely explains a cluster of highly shared sequence variants. Later work found most CMV-associated TCR beta chains apparently HLA-restricted.

Comments on this clone: Its target is not known.

Primers for the PCR totalled 60 Vbeta and 13 Jbeta. Clones were sequenced by immunoSEQ multiplex PCR, and TCRdb holds only the in-frame ones, with some missing. The sample carries about 150,000 clones, approximately 72% recorded once. Germline V gives CDR1 SGHRS, CDR2 YFSETQ. The ends were cut back, 1 base at V and 9 bases at J, with 17 bases in the middle. The CDR3 loop spans 16 amino acids. This TCR was sampled from a man aged 40-49 years in good health and CMV-seronegative. Material: PBMCs. J is TRBJ1-6 and V is TRBV5-1, with D maybe TRBD1 (6 bases). CDR3 residues: CASSLTGQPGGSPLHF. DNA for the CDR3: TGCGCCAGCAGCTTGACGGGACAACCTGGCGGTTCACCCCTCCACTTT.